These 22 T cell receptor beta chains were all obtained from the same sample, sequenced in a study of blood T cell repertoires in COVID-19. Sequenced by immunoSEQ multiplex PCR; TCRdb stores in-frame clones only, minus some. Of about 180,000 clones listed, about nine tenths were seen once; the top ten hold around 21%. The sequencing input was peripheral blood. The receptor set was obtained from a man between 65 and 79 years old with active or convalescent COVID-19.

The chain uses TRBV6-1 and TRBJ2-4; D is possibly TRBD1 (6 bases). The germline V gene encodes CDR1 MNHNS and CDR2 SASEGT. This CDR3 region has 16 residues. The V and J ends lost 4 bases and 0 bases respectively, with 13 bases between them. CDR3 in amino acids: CASSATGFVAKNIQYF. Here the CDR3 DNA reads TGTGCCAGCAGTGCAACAGGGTTTGTAGCCAAAAACATTCAGTACTTC.

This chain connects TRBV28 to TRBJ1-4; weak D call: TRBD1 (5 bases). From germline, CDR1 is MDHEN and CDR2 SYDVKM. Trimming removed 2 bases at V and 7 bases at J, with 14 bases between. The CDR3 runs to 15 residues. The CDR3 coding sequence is TGTGCCAGCAGTTTAACAGTCCCGGGGGGTGAAAAACTGTTTTTT. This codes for CASSLTVPGGEKLFF.

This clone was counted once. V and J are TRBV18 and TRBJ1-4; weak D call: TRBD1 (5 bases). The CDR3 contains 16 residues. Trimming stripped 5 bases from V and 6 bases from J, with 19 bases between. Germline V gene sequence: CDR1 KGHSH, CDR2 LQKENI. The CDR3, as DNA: TGTGCCAGCTCAACGTTACCGGGACTGATAGATGAAAAACTGTTTTTT. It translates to CASSTLPGLIDEKLFF.

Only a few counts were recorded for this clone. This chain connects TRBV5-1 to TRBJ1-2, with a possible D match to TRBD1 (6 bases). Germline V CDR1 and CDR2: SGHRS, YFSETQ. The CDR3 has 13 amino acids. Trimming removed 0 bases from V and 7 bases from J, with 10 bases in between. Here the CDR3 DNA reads TGCGCCAGCAGCTTGGCAGGGGTAGGTGGCTACACCTTC. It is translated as CASSLAGVGGYTF.

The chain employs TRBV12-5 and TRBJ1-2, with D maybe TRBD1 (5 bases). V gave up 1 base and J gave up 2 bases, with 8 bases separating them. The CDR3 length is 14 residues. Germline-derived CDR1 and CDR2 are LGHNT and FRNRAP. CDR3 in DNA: TGTGCTAGTGGTTTGGGACAGAGGAACTATGGCTACACCTTC. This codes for CASGLGQRNYGYTF.

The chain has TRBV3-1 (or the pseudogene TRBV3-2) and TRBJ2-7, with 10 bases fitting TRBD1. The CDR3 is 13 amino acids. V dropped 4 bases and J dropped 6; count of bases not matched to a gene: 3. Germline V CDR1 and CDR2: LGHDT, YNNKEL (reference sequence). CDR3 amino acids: CASSPGQGGEQYF. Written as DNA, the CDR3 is TGTGCCAGCAGCCCCGGACAGGGGGGCGAGCAGTACTTC.

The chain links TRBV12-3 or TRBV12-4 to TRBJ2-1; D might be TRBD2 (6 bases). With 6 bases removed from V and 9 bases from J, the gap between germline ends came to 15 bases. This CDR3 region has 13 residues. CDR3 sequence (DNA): TGTGCCAGCAGCCTCTTCGGGAGAGGTGAGCAGTTCTTC. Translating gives CASSLFGRGEQFF.

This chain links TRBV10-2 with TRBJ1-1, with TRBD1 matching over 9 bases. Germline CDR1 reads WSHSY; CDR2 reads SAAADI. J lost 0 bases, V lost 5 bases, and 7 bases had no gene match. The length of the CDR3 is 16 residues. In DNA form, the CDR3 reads TGCGCCAGCAGTCGGGACAGGGTAGGTTTGAACACTGAAGCTTTCTTT. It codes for CASSRDRVGLNTEAFF.

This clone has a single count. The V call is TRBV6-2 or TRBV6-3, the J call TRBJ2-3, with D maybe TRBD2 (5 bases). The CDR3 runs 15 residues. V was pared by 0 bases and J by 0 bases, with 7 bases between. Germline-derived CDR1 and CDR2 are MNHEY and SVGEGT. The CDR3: CASSYSSGSTDTQYF. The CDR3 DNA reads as TGTGCCAGCAGTTACTCGTCGGGGAGCACAGATACGCAGTATTTT.

The CDR3 DNA is TGCGCCAGCAGCCACCAAAAATCGACAGGGGACACTGAAGCTTTCTTT. The encoded protein is CASSHQKSTGDTEAFF. This chain connects TRBV4-3 to TRBJ1-1; TRBD1 matches 8 bases. The V and J ends lost 3 bases and 3 bases, in that order; junction bases with no gene match: 9. CDR1 is LGHNA and CDR2 is YSLEER in the germline V gene. The CDR3 totals 16 residues.

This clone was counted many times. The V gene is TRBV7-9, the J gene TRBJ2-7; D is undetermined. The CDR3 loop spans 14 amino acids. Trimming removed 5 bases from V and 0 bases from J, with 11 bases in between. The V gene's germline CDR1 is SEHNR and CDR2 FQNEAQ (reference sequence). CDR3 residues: CASSAGADSYEQYF. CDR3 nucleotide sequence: TGTGCCAGCAGCGCCGGAGCTGACTCCTACGAGCAGTACTTC.

The CDR3 loop is CASSPRTTSGPEQFF. The DNA of the CDR3 is TGTGCCAGCTCACCCCGCACGACTAGCGGCCCTGAGCAGTTCTTC. V and J are TRBV18 and TRBJ2-1, with 9 bases lining up with TRBD2. The germline V gene has CDR1 KGHSH and CDR2 LQKENI. The CDR3 is made up of 15 amino acids. V trimming: 3 bases; J trimming: 9 bases; junction bases outside the gene matches: 9.

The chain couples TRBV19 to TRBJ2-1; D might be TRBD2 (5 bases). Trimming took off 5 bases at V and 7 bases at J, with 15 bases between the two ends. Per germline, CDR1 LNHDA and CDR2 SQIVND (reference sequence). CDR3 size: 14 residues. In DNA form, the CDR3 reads TGTGCCAGTAGTCCTACCGGTGGGAGAAATGAGCAGTTCTTC. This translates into CASSPTGGRNEQFF.

In DNA, the CDR3 is TGTGCCACCAGTGGCAGCGGGAGGGAGAGCTCCTACAATGAGCAGTTCTTC. This encodes CATSGSGRESSYNEQFF. The chain is built from TRBV24-1 and TRBJ2-1; TRBD2 matches at 10 bases. V gave up 5 bases and J gave up 0 bases; unmatched junction bases: 6. CDR1 and CDR2 from the germline V gene are KGHDR and SFDVKD. The CDR3 loop spans 17 amino acids.

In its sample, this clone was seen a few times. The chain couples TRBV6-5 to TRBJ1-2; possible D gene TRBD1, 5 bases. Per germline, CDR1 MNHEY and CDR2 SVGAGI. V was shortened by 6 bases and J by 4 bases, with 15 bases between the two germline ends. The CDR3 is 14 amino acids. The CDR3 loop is CASRPTPGGYGYTF. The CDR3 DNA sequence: TGTGCCAGCAGGCCAACCCCGGGGGGCTATGGCTACACCTTC.

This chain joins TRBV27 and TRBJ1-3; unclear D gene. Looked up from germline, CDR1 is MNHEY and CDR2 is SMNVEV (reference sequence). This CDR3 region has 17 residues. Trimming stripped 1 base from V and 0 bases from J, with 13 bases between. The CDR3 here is CASSLLGQKFSGNTIYF. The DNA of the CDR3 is TGTGCCAGCAGTTTATTGGGCCAGAAGTTCTCTGGAAACACCATATATTTT.

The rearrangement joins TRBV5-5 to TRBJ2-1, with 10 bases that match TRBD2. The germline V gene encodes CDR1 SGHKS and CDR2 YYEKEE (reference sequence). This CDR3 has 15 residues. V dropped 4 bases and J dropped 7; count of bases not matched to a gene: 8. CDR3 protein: CASSLRAGGDNEQFF. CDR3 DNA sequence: TGTGCCAGCAGCCTGAGAGCGGGAGGGGATAATGAGCAGTTCTTC.

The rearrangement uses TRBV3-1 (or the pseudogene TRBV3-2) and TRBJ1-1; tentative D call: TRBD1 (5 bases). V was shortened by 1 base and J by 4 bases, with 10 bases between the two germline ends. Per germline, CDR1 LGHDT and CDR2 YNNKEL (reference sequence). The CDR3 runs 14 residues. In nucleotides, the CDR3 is TGTGCCAGCAGCCAAGCGGGGGGGGTCACTGAAGCTTTCTTT. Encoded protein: CASSQAGGVTEAFF.

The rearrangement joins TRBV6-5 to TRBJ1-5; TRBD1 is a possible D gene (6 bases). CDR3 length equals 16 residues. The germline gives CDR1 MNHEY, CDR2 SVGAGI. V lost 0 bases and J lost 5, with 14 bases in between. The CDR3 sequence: CASSYSKRPGDQPQHF. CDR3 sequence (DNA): TGTGCCAGCAGTTACTCGAAAAGGCCAGGGGATCAGCCCCAGCATTTT.

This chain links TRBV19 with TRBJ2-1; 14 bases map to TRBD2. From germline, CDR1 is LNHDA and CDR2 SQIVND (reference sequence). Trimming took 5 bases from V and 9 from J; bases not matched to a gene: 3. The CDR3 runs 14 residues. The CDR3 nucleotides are TGTGCCAGTAGTCAGGGACTAGCGGGAGTTGAGCAGTTCTTC. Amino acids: CASSQGLAGVEQFF.

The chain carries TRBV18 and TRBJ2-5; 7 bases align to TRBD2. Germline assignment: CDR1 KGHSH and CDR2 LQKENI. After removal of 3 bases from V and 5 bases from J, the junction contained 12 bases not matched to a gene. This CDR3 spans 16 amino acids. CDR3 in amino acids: CASSPPGLAAVETQYF. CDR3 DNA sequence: TGTGCCAGCTCACCCCCCGGGCTAGCGGCTGTGGAGACCCAGTACTTC.

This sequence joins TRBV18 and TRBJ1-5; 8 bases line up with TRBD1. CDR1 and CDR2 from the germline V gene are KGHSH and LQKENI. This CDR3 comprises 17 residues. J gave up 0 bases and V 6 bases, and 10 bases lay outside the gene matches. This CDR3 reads CASSPRQGTFSNQPQHF. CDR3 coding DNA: TGTGCCAGCTCTCCCCGACAGGGGACTTTTAGCAATCAGCCCCAGCATTTT.